This T cell receptor (beta chain) stems from a study of T-cell memory formation after mild COVID-19. Ten or more counts support this clonotype. Antigen: not known. A 5'RACE reaction primed in the constant segment made cDNA libraries of TCR alpha and TCR beta, and these carried sample barcodes and UMIs. TCRdb passed the 5' RACE reads through MiXCR, listing each CDR3 protein once. This table has roughly 310,000 distinct CDR3 sequences, roughly 15% appearing once. The study, taken as a whole, reports: CD4/CD8 balance held among clones contracting day 15 to 85, and later expanders leaned CD4+. Second-wave clones peaking on day 37 lacked confirmed SARS-CoV-2 specificity.

This TCR was sampled from a man in his late teens or twenties who had mild COVID-19 (a few samples of this study predate the infection). Cell type and time point are not known. Source material: PBMCs or a T cell subset sorted from them (not recorded which).

The CDR3 DNA reads as TGTGCCAGCAGCAAAGCCTCCAGGGGCCGCTTAGGCGAGCAGTACGTC. It translates to CASSKASRGRLGEQYV. The genes are TRBV21-1 and TRBJ2-7; the table's D call, TRBD1, was not checked against the DNA. TRBV21-1 counts as a pseudogene. CDR3 length: 16 residues.